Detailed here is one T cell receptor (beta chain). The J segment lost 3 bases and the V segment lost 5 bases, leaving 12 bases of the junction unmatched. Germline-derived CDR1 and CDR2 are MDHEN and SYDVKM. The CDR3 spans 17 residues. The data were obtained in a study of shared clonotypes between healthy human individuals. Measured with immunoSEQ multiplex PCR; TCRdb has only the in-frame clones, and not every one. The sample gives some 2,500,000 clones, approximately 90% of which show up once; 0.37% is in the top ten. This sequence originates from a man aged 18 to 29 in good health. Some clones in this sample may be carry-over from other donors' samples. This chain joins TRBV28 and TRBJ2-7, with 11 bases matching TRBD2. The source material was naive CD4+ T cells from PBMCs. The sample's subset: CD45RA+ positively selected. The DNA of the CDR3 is TGTGCCAGCAGTCCACCTAGCGGGAGGATAACTAACTACGAGCAGTACTTC. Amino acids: CASSPPSGRITNYEQYF.